These 21 T cell receptor beta chains originate from one sample sequenced in a study of cytomegalovirus exposure and HLA in healthy donors. The repertoire was sequenced with immunoSEQ multiplex PCR; TCRdb's copy has only in-frame clones and lacks some. This sample has around 200,000 clones, with 85% to 90% found just once. Sequenced input: PBMCs. The receptors here all came from a woman younger than 35 in good health and CMV-seronegative.

The chain is built from TRBV6-5 and TRBJ2-7; TRBD2 agrees at 8 bases. This CDR3 spans 13 amino acids. V lost 6 bases to trimming and J lost 4 bases; unmatched junction nucleotides: 5. Germline CDR1 reads MNHEY; CDR2 reads SVGAGI. Here the CDR3 reads CASRASGSYEQYF. The CDR3 coding sequence is TGTGCCAGCAGAGCGAGCGGGAGTTACGAGCAGTACTTC.

V and J are TRBV9 and TRBJ2-6, with TRBD2 matching over 7 bases. J gave up 0 bases and V 0 bases, and 6 bases lay outside the gene matches. This CDR3 has 18 residues. Looked up from germline, CDR1 is SGDLS and CDR2 is YYNGEE. The CDR3 spells CASSVEGRDYSGANVLTF. DNA of the CDR3: TGTGCCAGCAGCGTAGAGGGGCGGGACTACTCTGGGGCCAACGTCCTGACTTTC.

The chain recombines TRBV11-2 with TRBJ2-5; weak D call: TRBD2 (6 bases). Germline V CDR1 and CDR2: SGHAT, FQNNGV. The CDR3 contains 17 residues. V was trimmed by 2 bases and J by 5 bases, leaving 21 bases between them. This CDR3 reads CASSLMGGGGLQETQYF. CDR3 coding DNA: TGTGCCAGCAGCTTAATGGGGGGAGGAGGTTTGCAGGAGACCCAGTACTTC. Based on the CDR3 plus reference TRBV11-2 and TRBJ2-5, the full variable domain is EAGVAQSPRYKIIEKRQSVAFWCNPISGHATLYWYQQILGQGPKLLIQFQNNGVVDDSQLPKDRFSAERLKGVDSTLKIQPAKLEDSAVYLCASSLMGGGGLQETQYFGPGTRLLVL.

The J gene is TRBJ2-7, the V gene TRBV5-4, with 8 positions matching TRBD2. The CDR3 runs 15 residues. Germline V lookup: CDR1 SGHNT, CDR2 YYREEE (reference sequence). V dropped 0 bases and J dropped 3; count of bases not matched to a gene: 5. The CDR3 region has the DNA TGTGCCAGCAGCTTGGAACGGAGCGGGAGCTACGAGCAGTACTTC. Protein product: CASSLERSGSYEQYF. The full variable domain, with the rest looked up from reference TRBV5-4 and TRBJ2-7, is ETGVTQSPTHLIKTRGQQVTLRCSSQSGHNTVSWYQQALGQGPQFIFQYYREEENGRGNFPPRFSGLQFPNYSSELNVNALELDDSALYLCASSLERSGSYEQYFGPGTRLTVT.

The chain has TRBV27 and TRBJ2-3, with 9 nucleotides matching TRBD1. Germline V gene lookup returns CDR1 MNHEY and CDR2 SMNVEV (reference sequence). The CDR3 has 15 amino acids. V shed 1 base and J 5 bases; nucleotides not matched to a gene: 4. The CDR3 region has the DNA TGTGCCAGCAGTTTATTGGACAGGGGAGAAGATACGCAGTATTTT. Its translation is CASSLLDRGEDTQYF.

The gene calls are TRBV28 and TRBJ1-3, with TRBD1 matching 9 bases. V dropped 6 bases and J dropped 2; count of bases not matched to a gene: 5. Germline CDR1 MDHEN, CDR2 SYDVKM. CDR3 length equals 15 residues. The CDR3 sequence is CASSSGTGTGNTIYF. The CDR3 DNA reads as TGTGCCAGCAGCTCCGGGACAGGGACTGGAAACACCATATATTTT.

This chain connects TRBV6-5 to TRBJ2-7; D uncertain. The germline V and J ends were trimmed by 4 bases and 4 bases, with 20 bases remaining between them. The germline V gene has CDR1 MNHEY and CDR2 SVGAGI. The CDR3 length is 16 residues. The CDR3 DNA is TGTGCCAGCAGTTCGCCGCGGTCCGGAGTCTTTTACGAGCAGTACTTC. It codes for CASSSPRSGVFYEQYF.

This clone was seen a few times. The J gene is TRBJ2-3, the V gene TRBV2, with a tentative D call TRBD2 (5 bases). V was shortened by 8 bases and J by 0 bases, with 12 bases between the two germline ends. The CDR3 is 14 residues long. Germline V CDR1 and CDR2: SNHLY, FYNNEI. The CDR3 nucleotides read TGTGCCAGCTCGAGGGATTTTAGCACAGATACGCAGTATTTT. Protein product: CASSRDFSTDTQYF.

The J gene is TRBJ1-1, the V gene TRBV25-1; 8 nucleotides line up with TRBD1. With 3 bases clipped from V and 5 bases from J, the junction kept 8 bases outside the gene matches. Germline V gene sequence: CDR1 MGHDK, CDR2 SYGVNS. This CDR3 comprises 15 residues. This CDR3 is CASSDLNRGATEAFF. CDR3 sequence (DNA): TGTGCCAGCAGTGACCTTAACAGGGGGGCGACTGAAGCTTTCTTT.

The chain combines TRBV27 with TRBJ2-2, with 9 bases that match TRBD2. Per germline, CDR1 MNHEY and CDR2 SMNVEV (reference sequence). The CDR3 consists of 14 residues. Trimming took 9 bases from V and 2 from J; bases not matched to a gene: 4. The CDR3 spells CASQTSGNTGELFF. The CDR3 bases are TGTGCCAGTCAGACTAGCGGAAACACCGGGGAGCTGTTTTTT.

This chain connects TRBV7-9 to TRBJ1-1; D unclear. Germline V gene lookup returns CDR1 SEHNR and CDR2 FQNEAQ (reference sequence). The V and J ends lost 1 base and 0 bases respectively, with 18 bases between them. This CDR3 is built from 18 residues. The CDR3 bases are TGTGCCAGCAGCTTAGGAGGACTCGCTATGTTCGTGAACACTGAAGCTTTCTTT. Protein sequence: CASSLGGLAMFVNTEAFF.

The chain recombines TRBV27 with TRBJ2-1; 10 bases are a match to TRBD2. With 4 bases clipped from V and 8 bases from J, the junction kept 11 bases outside the gene matches. The length of the CDR3 is 16 residues. From germline, CDR1 is MNHEY and CDR2 SMNVEV (reference sequence). CDR3 in DNA: TGTGCCAGCAGTTCGACGCTAGCGGGAGCTGGGTATGAGCAGTTCTTC. It is translated as CASSSTLAGAGYEQFF.

The J gene is TRBJ2-3, the V gene TRBV28; TRBD1 matches at 7 bases. V was clipped by 3 bases and J by 5 bases; unmatched bases: 5. From germline, CDR1 is MDHEN and CDR2 SYDVKM. The length of the CDR3 is 14 residues. The CDR3 DNA sequence: TGTGCCAGCAGTTTTTTGACAGGGAAAGATACGCAGTATTTT. This sequence encodes CASSFLTGKDTQYF.

This clone appeared a few times. The J gene is TRBJ1-2, the V gene TRBV6-1, with TRBD1 matching 7 bases. After removal of 4 bases from V and 4 bases from J, the junction contained 3 bases not matched to a gene. This CDR3 region has 13 residues. Germline CDR1 is MNHNS and CDR2 is SASEGT. DNA for the CDR3: TGTGCCAGCAGTGCCGGGGACAGCTATGGCTACACCTTC. Translating gives CASSAGDSYGYTF.

The chain couples TRBV7-9 to TRBJ1-5, with TRBD1 matching 9 bases. V gave up 5 bases and J gave up 10 bases; unmatched junction bases: 9. The germline gives CDR1 SEHNR, CDR2 FQNEAQ (reference sequence). This CDR3 contains 14 residues. For the CDR3, the DNA is TGTGCCAGCAGCCGGGACAGGGCGGAGGGACCCCAGCATTTT. It is translated as CASSRDRAEGPQHF.

CDR3 in DNA: TGTGCCAGCAGGCCCGGAGGGAAGTGGGGCTCCTACAATGAGCAGTTCTTC. Encoded protein: CASRPGGKWGSYNEQFF. The genes are TRBV27 and TRBJ2-1; D possibly corresponds to TRBD2 (6 bases). The CDR3 runs to 17 residues. Trimming removed 6 bases at V and 0 bases at J, with 18 bases between. Germline lookup yields CDR1 MNHEY and CDR2 SMNVEV (reference sequence).

The rearrangement links TRBV6-1 to TRBJ2-2; 12 bases are a match to TRBD2. The junction had 6 bases not matched to a gene; V was cut back by 3 bases and J by 7 bases. The CDR3 has 16 residues. From germline, CDR1 is MNHNS and CDR2 SASEGT. CDR3: CASSETSGSMVGELFF. CDR3 coding DNA: TGTGCCAGCAGTGAGACTAGCGGGAGCATGGTCGGGGAGCTGTTTTTT.

This sequence joins TRBV29-1 and TRBJ1-1, with no clear D. The germline V and J ends were trimmed by 5 bases and 1 base, with 11 bases remaining between them. There are 13 residues in the CDR3. In germline, CDR1 is SQVTM, CDR2 ANQGSEA. The CDR3, as DNA: TGCAGCGTTATGAGCGGGCAGAACACTGAAGCTTTCTTT. Translating gives CSVMSGQNTEAFF.

The chain is built from TRBV5-6 and TRBJ2-5; 7 bases are a match to TRBD1. Germline CDR1 is SGHDT and CDR2 is YYEEEE. The CDR3 runs to 14 residues. The V segment lost 3 bases and the J segment 3 bases; nucleotides outside the gene matches: 5. The chain's CDR3 is CASSSFGTEETQYF. The DNA of the CDR3 is TGTGCCAGCAGCTCTTTCGGGACAGAAGAGACCCAGTACTTC.

This clone was seen just once. The chain recombines TRBV2 with TRBJ2-2; 7 bases agree with TRBD2. Germline V lookup: CDR1 SNHLY, CDR2 FYNNEI. The CDR3 covers 15 residues. Losses at the gene ends were 8 bases for V and 1 base for J; bases not matched to a gene: 7. The CDR3: CASLGGGQNTGELFF. The CDR3 DNA follows: TGTGCCAGCCTTGGGGGAGGGCAGAACACCGGGGAGCTGTTTTTT.

The chain combines TRBV19 with TRBJ2-1; D gene uncertain. The length of the CDR3 is 11 residues. Per germline, CDR1 LNHDA and CDR2 SQIVND (reference sequence). V shed 10 bases and J shed 7 bases, with 11 bases lying between them. In nucleotides, the CDR3 is TGTGCCACTACGGGTGGAAATGAGCAGTTCTTC. This codes for CATTGGNEQFF.